Presented here are 26 T cell receptor beta chains from one specimen sequenced in a study of T cell repertoires in cytomegalovirus infection. TCRdb analysed the reads with MiXCR anew, one entry per CDR3 protein. The sample contains approximately 990,000 distinct CDR3 sequences, approximately 32% of which appear only once. Their antigens are not known. The sample was cultured CD8+ T cells from PBMCs, taken from culture after CMV antigen stimulation. These receptors originate from a human donor in good health (CMV status not recorded). Some clones in this sample may be carry-over from other donors' samples.

This clonotype was observed a few times. The chain couples TRBV14 to TRBJ2-1; D ambiguous. CDR1 is SGHDN and CDR2 is FVKESK in the germline V gene. CDR3 length equals 15 residues. V lost 4 bases and J 9 bases, leaving 19 bases between the germline ends. For the CDR3, the DNA is TGTGCCAGCAGCCCCTCGGAGCGCTTGTACGGTGAGCAGTTCTTC. Translating it yields CASSPSERLYGEQFF. Combining the CDR3 with reference TRBV14 and TRBJ2-1 gives the whole variable domain EAGVTQFPSHSVIEKGQTVTLRCDPISGHDNLYWYRRVMGKEIKFLLHFVKESKQDESGMPNNRFLAERTGGTYSTLKVQPAELEDSGVYFCASSPSERLYGEQFFGPGTRLTVL.

With respect to this clonotype: A much larger clone sits a single nucleotide away, making a read error possible. This chain joins TRBV7-9 and TRBJ2-2, with D possibly matching TRBD1 (6 bases). Germline loops: CDR1 SEHNR, CDR2 FQNEAQ (reference sequence). There are 16 residues in the CDR3. CDR3 in DNA: TGTGCCACCGGCGCCCCACAGGGCCCGAACTCCGGGGAGCTGTTTTTT. This encodes CATGAPQGPNSGELFF. The whole variable domain, remainder taken from reference TRBV7-9 and TRBJ2-2, is DTGVSQNPRHKITKRGQNVTFRCDPISEHNRLYWYRQTLGQGPEFLTYFQNEAQLEKSRLLSDRFSAERPKGSFSTLEIQRTEQGDSAMYLCATGAPQGPNSGELFFGEGSRLTVL.

The chain joins TRBV3-1 to TRBJ2-5, with D tentatively TRBD1 (6 bases). Between the trimmed V and J ends, which lost 3 bases and 7 bases, there was a span of 21 bases. The CDR3 totals 16 residues. Germline values: CDR1 LGHDT, CDR2 YNNKEL (reference sequence). DNA of the CDR3: TGTGCCAGCAGCCATCGTACAGGGATGGACCCGAGGACCCAGTACTTC. This gives the protein CASSHRTGMDPRTQYF.

This clonotype occurred many times. The chain couples TRBV5-1 to TRBJ2-1, with a possible D match to TRBD1 (6 bases). This CDR3 has 15 amino acids. V was trimmed by 1 base and J by 0 bases, leaving 8 bases between them. CDR1 and CDR2 (germline): SGHRS, YFSETQ. The CDR3 spells CASSLQGPSYNEQFF. CDR3 sequence (DNA): TGCGCCAGCAGCTTGCAGGGGCCCTCCTACAATGAGCAGTTCTTC.

Of note for this clonotype: A much larger clone is a single base away; this may be a read error. This chain connects TRBV7-2 to TRBJ1-2; D not certain. The CDR3 extends over 17 amino acids. Trimming stripped 1 base from V and 0 bases from J, with 15 bases between. Germline V gene sequence: CDR1 SGHTA, CDR2 FQGNSA. The CDR3, as DNA: TGTGCCAGCAGCTTAGAATTGGTGGAATCGGCTAACTATGGCTACACCTTC. Its protein is CASSLELVESANYGYTF. Combining the CDR3 with reference TRBV7-2 and TRBJ1-2 gives the whole variable domain GAGVSQSPSNKVTEKGKDVELRCDPISGHTALYWYRQSLGQGLEFLIYFQGNSAPDKSGLPSDRFSAERTGGSVSTLTIQRTQQEDSAVYLCASSLELVESANYGYTFGSGTRLTVV.

The sample holds many counts of this clonotype. The chain joins TRBV7-8 to TRBJ2-3; TRBD2 aligns across 14 bases. V lost 5 bases and J lost 3; bases outside the gene matches: 10. The germline V gene encodes CDR1 SGHVS and CDR2 FQNEAQ. The CDR3 covers 18 residues. The CDR3 region is CASSELPGLAGVTDTQYF. CDR3 DNA sequence: TGTGCCAGCAGCGAACTACCGGGACTAGCGGGGGTAACAGATACGCAGTATTTT.

A word on this clonotype: A junction boundary mismatches the germline segment, possibly from a read error. The V and J genes are TRBV7-7 and TRBJ1-5, with D unclear. CDR1 and CDR2 from the germline V gene are SSHAT and FNYEAQ (reference sequence). The CDR3 runs 13 residues. The CDR3 spells CASSLDLSQPQHF. CDR3 bases: TGTGCTAGCAGCTTAGACCTCAGTCAGCCCCAGCATTTT.

This clonotype was counted once. J is TRBJ1-1 and V is TRBV27; D perhaps matches TRBD1 (6 bases). CDR1 is MNHEY, CDR2 SMNVEV, per germline (reference sequence). The CDR3 spans 15 residues. The V and J ends lost 8 bases and 0 bases respectively, with 16 bases between them. The CDR3 loop reads CASRKWGGMNTEAFF. Here the CDR3 DNA reads TGTGCCAGCCGAAAATGGGGGGGCATGAACACTGAAGCTTTCTTT.

The chain is built from TRBV27 and TRBJ1-6, with D possibly TRBD1 on 5 matching bases. The germline V gene encodes CDR1 MNHEY and CDR2 SMNVEV (reference sequence). V was trimmed by 7 bases and J by 4 bases, leaving 14 bases between them. The CDR3 contains 15 residues. The CDR3 DNA reads TGTGCCAGCACCCAGGGAGTCCTTTATAATTCACCCCTCCACTTT. Translation: CASTQGVLYNSPLHF.

V usage is TRBV5-5 and J usage is TRBJ1-5; the D is unclear. This CDR3 region has 14 residues. V lost 3 bases and J lost 1, with 8 bases in between. The germline V gene encodes CDR1 SGHKS and CDR2 YYEKEE (reference sequence). In DNA, the CDR3 is TGTGCCAGCAGCTGGAGGGAAAGCAATCAGCCCCAGCATTTT. Its translation is CASSWRESNQPQHF.

The chain uses TRBV19 and TRBJ2-3; no definite D call. V dropped 4 bases and J dropped 0 bases, with 11 bases sitting between them. Germline V gene sequence: CDR1 LNHDA, CDR2 SQIVND (reference sequence). The CDR3 length is 15 residues. In DNA form, the CDR3 reads TGTGCCAGTAGTAGAGTAGGGTTGAGCACAGATACGCAGTATTTT. This encodes CASSRVGLSTDTQYF.

There are a few counts of this clonotype. The chain combines TRBV12-3 or TRBV12-4 with TRBJ1-5; D might be TRBD1 (5 bases). The CDR3 extends over 15 amino acids. Trimming removed 6 bases from V and 2 bases from J, with 14 bases in between. CDR3 sequence (DNA): TGTGCCAGCAGGGCACGGGGGTACGGCAATCAGCCCCAGCATTTT. Translated, it gives CASRARGYGNQPQHF.

Ten or more counts support this clonotype. V gene TRBV12-3 or TRBV12-4 combines with J gene TRBJ2-1; 7 bases match TRBD2. The CDR3 length is 16 residues. V lost 5 bases, J lost 3 bases, and 10 bases stayed unmatched. The CDR3 DNA reads as TGTGCCAGCAGTCCCTCTAGGGGCGGGAGCTACAATGAGCAGTTCTTC. This translates into CASSPSRGGSYNEQFF.

This clonotype was counted a few times. The V gene is TRBV24-1, the J gene TRBJ2-3; the D is unclear. With 5 bases removed from V and 0 bases from J, the gap between germline ends came to 14 bases. The CDR3 extends over 16 amino acids. Per germline, CDR1 KGHDR and CDR2 SFDVKD. CDR3 in amino acids: CATSVKERLSTDTQYF. The CDR3 region has the DNA TGTGCCACCAGTGTCAAGGAGCGATTAAGCACAGATACGCAGTATTTT.

This chain joins TRBV4-1 and TRBJ2-1, with 7 nucleotides matching TRBD1. Germline values: CDR1 MGHRA, CDR2 YSYEKL. The length of the CDR3 is 16 residues. V dropped 0 bases and J dropped 4; count of bases not matched to a gene: 6. The CDR3 nucleotides read TGCGCCAGCAGCCAAGAAGGGGACAGACCATACAATGAGCAGTTCTTC. Protein sequence: CASSQEGDRPYNEQFF.

This chain links TRBV7-6 with TRBJ2-2; unclear D gene. Trimming removed 3 bases at V and 4 bases at J, with 9 bases between. The CDR3 runs 14 residues. Germline V gives CDR1 SGHVS, CDR2 FNYEAQ. The CDR3 DNA is TGTGCCAGCAGCTTTCCAAAACCCACCGGGGAGCTGTTTTTT. Protein product: CASSFPKPTGELFF.

This chain uses TRBV2 with TRBJ1-1; 7 bases match TRBD1. The CDR3 is made up of 16 amino acids. Germline assignment: CDR1 SNHLY and CDR2 FYNNEI. V shed 5 bases and J 1 base; nucleotides not matched to a gene: 10. The chain's CDR3 is CASSLRDRRENTEAFF. The CDR3 DNA reads as TGTGCCAGCAGTTTACGGGACAGAAGGGAGAACACTGAAGCTTTCTTT.

V gene TRBV4-1 combines with J gene TRBJ2-1, with 7 bases matching TRBD1. V dropped 4 bases and J dropped 8; count of bases not matched to a gene: 8. This CDR3 has 14 amino acids. CDR1 is MGHRA and CDR2 is YSYEKL in the germline V gene. The DNA for the CDR3 is TGCGCCAGCAGCCCCAACAGGGGTTCTTATGAGCAGTTCTTC. It yields the protein CASSPNRGSYEQFF.

The V gene is TRBV2, the J gene TRBJ2-7, with D perhaps assigned TRBD1 or TRBD2 (5 bases each). Germline values: CDR1 SNHLY, CDR2 FYNNEI. The CDR3 has 11 residues. V was cut by 10 bases and J by 5 bases, with 12 bases left in between. CDR3 protein: CATTGTNEQYF. DNA of the CDR3: TGTGCCACGACGGGGACCAACGAGCAGTACTTC.

The rearrangement joins TRBV5-1 to TRBJ2-1, with D possibly matching TRBD2 (5 bases). Germline V gives CDR1 SGHRS, CDR2 YFSETQ. This CDR3 has 13 residues. V shed 10 bases and J shed 4 bases, with 15 bases lying between them. The CDR3: CASAREGYNEQFF. The CDR3 DNA reads TGCGCCTCGGCGAGGGAAGGGTACAATGAGCAGTTCTTC.

This chain uses TRBV12-3 or TRBV12-4 with TRBJ2-7; TRBD1 might be the D (6 bases). V was clipped by 3 bases and J by 1 base, with 16 bases between them. The CDR3 runs 16 residues. The CDR3 loop is CASSFGTQGLSYEQYF. The CDR3 region has the DNA TGTGCCAGCAGTTTTGGGACACAGGGCCTGTCCTACGAGCAGTACTTC.

This clonotype was observed a few times. This chain connects TRBV7-6 to TRBJ1-6, with TRBD1 matching over 7 bases. V shed 5 bases, J shed 10 bases, and the junction held 11 bases outside the gene matches. This CDR3 is 15 amino acids long. Germline V gene lookup returns CDR1 SGHVS and CDR2 FNYEAQ. For the CDR3, the DNA is TGTGCCAGCAGCGCGCTAGACAGGGTTTGGTCACCCCTCCACTTT. Translated: CASSALDRVWSPLHF.

The J gene is TRBJ1-1, the V gene TRBV7-6, with D tentatively TRBD1 (5 bases). CDR1 SGHVS and CDR2 FNYEAQ come from the germline V gene. V lost 5 bases and J lost 0, with 19 bases in between. The CDR3 is made up of 17 amino acids. CDR3 amino acids: CASSPGHSVRMNTEAFF. CDR3 nucleotides: TGTGCCAGCAGCCCCGGACATTCGGTCCGCATGAACACTGAAGCTTTCTTT. Combining the CDR3 with reference TRBV7-6 and TRBJ1-1 gives the whole variable domain GAGVSQSPRYKVTKRGQDVALRCDPISGHVSLYWYRQALGQGPEFLTYFNYEAQQDKSGLPNDRFSAERPEGSISTLTIQRTEQRDSAMYRCASSPGHSVRMNTEAFFGQGTRLTVV.

The chain joins TRBV27 to TRBJ2-1; D not resolved. V was pared by 5 bases and J by 3 bases, with 14 bases between. CDR1 MNHEY and CDR2 SMNVEV come from the germline V gene (reference sequence). The CDR3 extends over 15 amino acids. The CDR3 DNA reads as TGTGCCAGCAGTCCCCTCGACACTTACTACAATGAGCAGTTCTTC. Amino acid sequence: CASSPLDTYYNEQFF.

This clonotype has just one count. The chain has TRBV10-3 and TRBJ1-1; 10 bases line up with TRBD1. This CDR3 has 15 amino acids. Germline CDR1 ENHRY, CDR2 SYGVKD. The J segment lost 10 bases and the V segment lost 0 bases, leaving 8 bases of the junction unmatched. CDR3 amino acids: CAISESRGQGDGAFF. The CDR3 DNA reads as TGTGCCATCAGTGAGTCCCGCGGACAGGGGGACGGAGCTTTCTTT.

This clonotype turned up a few times. V is TRBV12-3 or TRBV12-4 and J is TRBJ1-1, with 10 bases lining up with TRBD1. V shed 5 bases, J shed 10 bases, and the junction held 10 bases outside the gene matches. The CDR3 consists of 14 residues. CDR3 DNA sequence: TGTGCCAGCAGTCCGGGACAGGGGCTCTCTGGAGCTTTCTTT. This codes for CASSPGQGLSGAFF.